The subject of this entry is one T cell receptor (beta chain). This sample was included in a study of blood T cell repertoires in COVID-19. Study-wide background: COVID-19 samples collected from the United States, Italy and Spain covered acute and convalescent phases. From T cells, B-cell-depleted T cells, or PBMCs came the material, which was cDNA or gDNA.

Germline assignment: CDR1 SEHNR and CDR2 FQNEAQ (reference sequence). The V gene end was trimmed by 3 bases and the J gene end by 8 bases; junction bases not matched to a gene: 6. This CDR3 contains 13 residues. Per the authors' pipeline: Amplification with reference gene primers provided the estimates of nucleated cell counts. Here immunoSEQ multiplex PCR was the method, and the copy in TCRdb shows in-frame clones only, minus some. V and J calls and clone size are given by that table; D and trimming were obtained from the DNA. The table records approximately 110,000 clones, 88% of them present only once.

The clonotype originates from a woman aged 45-65 years with active or convalescent COVID-19. The chain couples TRBV7-9 to TRBJ1-2, with TRBD1 matching 7 bases. Sample: peripheral blood. The CDR3 spells CASSFTGEGGYTF. The CDR3 DNA is TGTGCCAGCAGCTTCACAGGGGAAGGCGGCTACACCTTC.